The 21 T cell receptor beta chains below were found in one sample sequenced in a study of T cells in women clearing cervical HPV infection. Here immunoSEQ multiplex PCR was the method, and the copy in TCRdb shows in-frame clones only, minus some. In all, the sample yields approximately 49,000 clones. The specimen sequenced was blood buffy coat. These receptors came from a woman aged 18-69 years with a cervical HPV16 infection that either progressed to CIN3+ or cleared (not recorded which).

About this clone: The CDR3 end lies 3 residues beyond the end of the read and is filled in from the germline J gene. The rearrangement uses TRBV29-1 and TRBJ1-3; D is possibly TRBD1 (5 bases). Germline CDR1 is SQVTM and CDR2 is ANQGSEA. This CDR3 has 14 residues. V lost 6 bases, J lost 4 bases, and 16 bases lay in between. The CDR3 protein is CSVPAPGEGNTIYF. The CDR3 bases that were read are TGCAGCGTCCCCGCCCCGGGGGAAGGAAACACC.

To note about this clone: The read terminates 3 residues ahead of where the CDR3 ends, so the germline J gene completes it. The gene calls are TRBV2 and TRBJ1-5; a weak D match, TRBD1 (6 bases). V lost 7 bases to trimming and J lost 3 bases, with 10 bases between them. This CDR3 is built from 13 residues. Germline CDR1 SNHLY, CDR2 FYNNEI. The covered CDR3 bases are TGTGCCAGCAACAGGGAGCCCAATCAGCCC. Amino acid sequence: CASNREPNQP. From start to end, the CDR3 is CASNREPNQPQHF. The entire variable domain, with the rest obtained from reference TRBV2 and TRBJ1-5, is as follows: EPEVTQTPSHQVTQMGQEVILRCVPISNHLYFYWYRQILGQKVEFLVSFYNNEISEKSEIFDDQFSVERPDGSNFTLKIRSTKLEDSAMYFCASNREPNQPQHFGDGTRLSIL.

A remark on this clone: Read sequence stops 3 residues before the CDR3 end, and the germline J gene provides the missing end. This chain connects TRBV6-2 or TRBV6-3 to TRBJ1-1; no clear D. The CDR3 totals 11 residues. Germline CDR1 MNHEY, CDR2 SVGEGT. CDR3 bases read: TGTGCCAGCAGTTACTCAGGGTAT. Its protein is CASSYSGY. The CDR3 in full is CASSYSGYAFF.

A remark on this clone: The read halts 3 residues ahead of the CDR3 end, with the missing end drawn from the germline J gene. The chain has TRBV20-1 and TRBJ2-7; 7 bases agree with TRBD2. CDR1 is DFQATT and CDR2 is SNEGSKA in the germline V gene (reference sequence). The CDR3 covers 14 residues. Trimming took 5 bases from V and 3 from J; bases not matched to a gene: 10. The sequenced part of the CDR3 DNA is TGCAGTGCTCCATCGGCTGGCGGGGGCTACGAG. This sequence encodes CSAPSAGGGYE. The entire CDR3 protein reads CSAPSAGGGYEQYF.

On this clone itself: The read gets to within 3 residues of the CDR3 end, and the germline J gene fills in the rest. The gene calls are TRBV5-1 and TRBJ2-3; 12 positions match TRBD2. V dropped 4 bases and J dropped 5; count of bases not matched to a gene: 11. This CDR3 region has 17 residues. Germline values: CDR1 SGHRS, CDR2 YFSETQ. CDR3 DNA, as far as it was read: TGCGCCAGCAGCCCGAGGCTAGCGGGAGGGCCGGGAGATACG. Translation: CASSPRLAGGPGDT. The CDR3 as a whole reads CASSPRLAGGPGDTQYF.

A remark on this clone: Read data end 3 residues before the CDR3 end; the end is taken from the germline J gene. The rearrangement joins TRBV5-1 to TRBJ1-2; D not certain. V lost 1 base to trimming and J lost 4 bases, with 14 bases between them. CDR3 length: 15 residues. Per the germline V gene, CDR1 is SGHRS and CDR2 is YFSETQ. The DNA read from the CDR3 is TGCGCCAGCAGCTTGTTGTTTGAGGCTTCCTATGGC. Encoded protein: CASSLLFEASYG. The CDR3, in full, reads CASSLLFEASYGYTF.

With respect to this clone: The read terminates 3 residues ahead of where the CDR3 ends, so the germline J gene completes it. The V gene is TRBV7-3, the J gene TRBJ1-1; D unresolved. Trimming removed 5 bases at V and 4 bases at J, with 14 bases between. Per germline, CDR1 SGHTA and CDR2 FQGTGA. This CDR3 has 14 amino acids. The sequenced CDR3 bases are TGTGCCAGCAGCCGCCGGGGTTTAACCACTGAA. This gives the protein CASSRRGLTTE. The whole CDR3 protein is CASSRRGLTTEAFF.

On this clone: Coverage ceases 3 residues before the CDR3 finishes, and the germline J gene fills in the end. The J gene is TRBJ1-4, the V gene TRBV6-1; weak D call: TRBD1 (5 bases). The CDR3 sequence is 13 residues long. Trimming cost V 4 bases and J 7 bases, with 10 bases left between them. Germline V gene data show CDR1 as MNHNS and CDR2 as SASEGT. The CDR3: CASSASRGEKLFF. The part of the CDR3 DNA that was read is TGTGCCAGCAGTGCCTCGAGGGGTGAAAAA.

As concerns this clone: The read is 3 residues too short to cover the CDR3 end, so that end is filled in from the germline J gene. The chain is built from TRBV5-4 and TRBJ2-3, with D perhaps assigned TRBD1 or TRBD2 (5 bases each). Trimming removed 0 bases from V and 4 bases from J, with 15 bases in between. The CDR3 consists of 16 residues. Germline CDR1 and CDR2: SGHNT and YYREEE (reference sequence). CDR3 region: CASSLARLRGADTQYF. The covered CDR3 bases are TGTGCCAGCAGCTTGGCCCGGTTAAGGGGAGCAGATACG.

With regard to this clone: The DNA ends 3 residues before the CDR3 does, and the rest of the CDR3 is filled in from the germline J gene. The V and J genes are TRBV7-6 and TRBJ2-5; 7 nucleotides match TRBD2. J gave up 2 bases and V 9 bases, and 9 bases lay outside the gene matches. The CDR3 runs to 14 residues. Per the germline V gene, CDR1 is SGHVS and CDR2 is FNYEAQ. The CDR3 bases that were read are TGTGCCAGTGGGGGGGGGAGCATTCAAGAGACC. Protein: CASGGGSIQET. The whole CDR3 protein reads CASGGGSIQETQYF. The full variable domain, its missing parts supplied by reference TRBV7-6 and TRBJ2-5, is GAGVSQSPRYKVTKRGQDVALRCDPISGHVSLYWYRQALGQGPEFLTYFNYEAQQDKSGLPNDRFSAERPEGSISTLTIQRTEQRDSAMYRCASGGGSIQETQYFGPGTRLLVL.

The CDR3 sequence: CSASAGPGVNEAFF. The DNA read from the CDR3 is TGCAGTGCTTCTGCCGGGCCGGGGGTGAATGAA. The J gene is TRBJ1-1, the V gene TRBV20-1; perhaps TRBD1 as D (5 bases). Read coverage stops 3 residues before the CDR3 terminus; the germline J gene supplies the remainder. Trimming took 5 bases from V and 7 from J, leaving 20 bases between them. The CDR3 is made up of 14 amino acids. Germline V gene lookup returns CDR1 DFQATT and CDR2 SNEGSKA (reference sequence).

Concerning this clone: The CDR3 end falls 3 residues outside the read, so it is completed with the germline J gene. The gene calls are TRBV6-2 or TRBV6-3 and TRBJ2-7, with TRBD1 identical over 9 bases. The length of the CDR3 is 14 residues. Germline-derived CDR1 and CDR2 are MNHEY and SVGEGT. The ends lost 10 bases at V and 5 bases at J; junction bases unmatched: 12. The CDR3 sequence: CATRSGQGWNEQYF. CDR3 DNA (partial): TGTGCCACACGCTCCGGACAGGGGTGGAACGAG.

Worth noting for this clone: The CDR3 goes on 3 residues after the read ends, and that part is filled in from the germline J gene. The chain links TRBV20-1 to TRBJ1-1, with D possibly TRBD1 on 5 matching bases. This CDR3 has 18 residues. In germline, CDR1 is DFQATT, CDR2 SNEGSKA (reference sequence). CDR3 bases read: TGCAGTGCTAATATGAGGACGTCGGTCGGGGGGAGGAATTTTGGA. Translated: CSANMRTSVGGRNFG. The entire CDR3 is CSANMRTSVGGRNFGAFF.

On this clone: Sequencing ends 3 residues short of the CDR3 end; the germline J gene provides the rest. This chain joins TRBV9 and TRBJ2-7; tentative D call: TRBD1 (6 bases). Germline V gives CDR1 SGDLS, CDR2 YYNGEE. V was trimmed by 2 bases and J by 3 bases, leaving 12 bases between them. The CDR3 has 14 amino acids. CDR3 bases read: TGTGCCAGCAGCGTTGACGGGGACAACTACGAG. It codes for CASSVDGDNYE. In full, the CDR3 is CASSVDGDNYEQYF. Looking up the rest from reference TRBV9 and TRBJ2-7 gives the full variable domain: DSGVTQTPKHLITATGQRVTLRCSPRSGDLSVYWYQQSLDQGLQFLIQYYNGEERAKGNILERFSAQQFPDLHSELNLSSLELGDSALYFCASSVDGDNYEQYFGPGTRLTVT.

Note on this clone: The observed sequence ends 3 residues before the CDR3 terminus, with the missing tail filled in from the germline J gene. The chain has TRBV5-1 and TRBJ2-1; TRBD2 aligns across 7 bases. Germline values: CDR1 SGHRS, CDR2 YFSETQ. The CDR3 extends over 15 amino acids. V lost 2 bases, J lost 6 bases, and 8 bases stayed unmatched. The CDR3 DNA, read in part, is TGCGCCAGCAGCTTCGGCGGGGGTCTAGGCAATGAG. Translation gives CASSFGGGLGNE. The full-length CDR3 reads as CASSFGGGLGNEQFF.

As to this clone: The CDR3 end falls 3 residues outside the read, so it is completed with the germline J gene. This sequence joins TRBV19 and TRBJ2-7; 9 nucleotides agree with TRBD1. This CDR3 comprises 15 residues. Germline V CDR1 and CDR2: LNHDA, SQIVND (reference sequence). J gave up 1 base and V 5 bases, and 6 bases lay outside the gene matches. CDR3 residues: CASSPAGTGSYEQYF. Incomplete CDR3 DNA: TGTGCCAGTAGTCCCGCCGGGACAGGGTCCTACGAG.

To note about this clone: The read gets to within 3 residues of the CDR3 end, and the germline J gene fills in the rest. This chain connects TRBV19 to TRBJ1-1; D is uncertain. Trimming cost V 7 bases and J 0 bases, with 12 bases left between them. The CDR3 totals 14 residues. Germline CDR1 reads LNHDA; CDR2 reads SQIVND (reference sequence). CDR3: CASTPAGMNTEAFF. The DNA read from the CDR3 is TGTGCCAGTACCCCGGCGGGGATGAACACTGAA.

Here the CDR3 reads CASSSPGVLAYGYTF. The CDR3 DNA, read in part, is TGTGCCAGCAGCTCCCCCGGGGTCCTCGCCTATGGC. The J gene is TRBJ1-2, the V gene TRBV5-4; D is uncertain. The read terminates 3 residues before the CDR3 end, so the remaining end is supplied by the germline J gene. V was pared by 3 bases and J by 4 bases, with 16 bases between. Germline CDR1 reads SGHNT; CDR2 reads YYREEE (reference sequence). The CDR3 runs 15 residues.

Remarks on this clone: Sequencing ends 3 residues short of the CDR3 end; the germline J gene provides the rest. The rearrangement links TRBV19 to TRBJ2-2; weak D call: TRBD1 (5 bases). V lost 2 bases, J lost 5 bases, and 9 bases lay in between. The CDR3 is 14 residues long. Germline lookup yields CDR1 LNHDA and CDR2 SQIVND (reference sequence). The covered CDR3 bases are TGTGCCAGTAGTATAAAGGGGCGGACCGGGGAG. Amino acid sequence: CASSIKGRTGE. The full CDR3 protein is CASSIKGRTGELFF. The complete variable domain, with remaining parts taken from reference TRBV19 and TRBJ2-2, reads DGGITQSPKYLFRKEGQNVTLSCEQNLNHDAMYWYRQDPGQGLRLIYYSQIVNDFQKGDIAEGYSVSREKKESFPLTVTSAQKNPTAFYLCASSIKGRTGELFFGEGSRLTVL.

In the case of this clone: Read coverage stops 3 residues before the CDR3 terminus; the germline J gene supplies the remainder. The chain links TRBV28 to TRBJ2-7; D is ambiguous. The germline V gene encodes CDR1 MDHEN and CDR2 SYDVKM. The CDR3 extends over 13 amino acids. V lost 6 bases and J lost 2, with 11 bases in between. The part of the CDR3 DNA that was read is TGTGCCAGCAGGGCCCCTTTAACCTACGAG. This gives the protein CASRAPLTYE. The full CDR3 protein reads CASRAPLTYEQYF.

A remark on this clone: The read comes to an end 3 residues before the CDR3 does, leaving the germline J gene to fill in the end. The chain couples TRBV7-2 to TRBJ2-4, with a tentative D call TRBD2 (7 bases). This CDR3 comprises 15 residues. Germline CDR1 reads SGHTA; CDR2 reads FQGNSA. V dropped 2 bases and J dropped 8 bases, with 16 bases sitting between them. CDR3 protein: CASSLSRGRGYIQYF. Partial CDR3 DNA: TGTGCCAGCAGCTTAAGTAGGGGGAGGGGGTACATT.